The 5 T cell receptor beta chains reported below all come from one sample, sequenced in a study of vaccination and CD4 T cells after COVID-19. Treatment noted: roughly 10-day PBMC culture with coronavirus spike peptide pools or control peptides (ViraFEST assay). What these receptors recognize is not known. Scientists ran DNA taken from cultured CD4+ T cells through the Oncomine TCR Beta short-read assay for sequencing. TCRdb reanalysed the PCR reads using MiXCR and keeps one entry per CDR3 protein. In the table there are approximately 20,000 distinct CDR3 sequences, roughly 34% of which are singletons. The material was CD4+ T cells from blood, cultured in vitro, obtained before SARS-CoV-2 vaccination. The receptors originated from a human donor who had recovered from COVID-19.

The table lists this clonotype with a few counts. The chain combines TRBV7-2 with TRBJ2-5; weak D call: TRBD2 (6 bases). This CDR3 spans 14 amino acids. Germline CDR1 SGHTA, CDR2 FQGNSA. Trimming shortened V by 0 bases and J by 4 bases, and 9 bases separated the two germline ends. Written as DNA, the CDR3 is TGTGCCAGCAGCTTAGCGTTTAGCGGAGAGACCCAGTACTTC. Translation gives CASSLAFSGETQYF.

V gene TRBV5-1 combines with J gene TRBJ1-6; weak D call: TRBD1 (6 bases). CDR3 length: 14 amino acids. From germline, CDR1 is SGHRS and CDR2 YFSETQ. The V gene lost 2 bases and the J gene lost 9 bases, with 12 bases spanning the gap. The CDR3 nucleotides are TGCGCCAGCAGCTTAAGTGTGGGGGCTTCACCCCTCCACTTT. This sequence encodes CASSLSVGASPLHF.

This chain joins TRBV5-4 and TRBJ1-2; unclear D gene. The V end lost 4 bases, the J end lost 1 base, and 17 bases lay between the germline ends. Germline V gene sequence: CDR1 SGHNT, CDR2 YYREEE (reference sequence). The CDR3 contains 16 residues. The CDR3 DNA reads as TGTGCCAGCAGCAACACCCCCCGGACGGATAACTATGGCTACACCTTC. Translated, it gives CASSNTPRTDNYGYTF.

This rearrangement joins TRBV6-2 or TRBV6-3 to TRBJ1-1; 9 bases are shared with TRBD1. The germline gives CDR1 MNHEY, CDR2 SVGEGT. The V and J ends lost 2 bases and 6 bases, in that order; junction bases with no gene match: 10. This CDR3 region has 16 residues. CDR3 residues: CASSYPTGGVQAEAFF. In nucleotides, the CDR3 is TGTGCCAGCAGTTACCCGACAGGGGGGGTTCAGGCTGAAGCTTTCTTT.

In this sample, this clonotype turned up a few times. The genes are TRBV24-1 and TRBJ2-7; D is ambiguous. CDR1 is KGHDR and CDR2 is SFDVKD in the germline V gene. This CDR3 has 12 amino acids. Trimming removed 1 base at V and 5 bases at J, with 5 bases between. The CDR3 DNA reads TGTGCCACCAGTGATTTTGGGGACGAGCAGTACTTC. This sequence encodes CATSDFGDEQYF.